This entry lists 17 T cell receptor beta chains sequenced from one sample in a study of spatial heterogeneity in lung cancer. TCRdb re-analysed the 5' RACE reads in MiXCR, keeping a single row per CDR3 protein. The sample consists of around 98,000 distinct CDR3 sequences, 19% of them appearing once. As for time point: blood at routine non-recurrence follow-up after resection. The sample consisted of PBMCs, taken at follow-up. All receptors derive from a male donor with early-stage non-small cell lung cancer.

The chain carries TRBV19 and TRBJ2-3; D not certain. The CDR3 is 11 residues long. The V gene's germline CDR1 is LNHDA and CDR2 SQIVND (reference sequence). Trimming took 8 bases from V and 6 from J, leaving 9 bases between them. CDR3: CASGVGDTQYF. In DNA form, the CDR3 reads TGTGCCAGTGGTGTAGGGGATACGCAGTATTTT.

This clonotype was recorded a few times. CDR3 in DNA: TGTGCCACCAGCGCTGGTCTTAACTATGGCTACACCTTC. It codes for CATSAGLNYGYTF. This chain joins TRBV24-1 and TRBJ1-2; D remains ambiguous. CDR3 size: 13 residues. Between the trimmed V and J ends, which lost 7 bases and 1 base, there was a span of 9 bases. The germline CDR1 and CDR2 sequences are KGHDR and SFDVKD.

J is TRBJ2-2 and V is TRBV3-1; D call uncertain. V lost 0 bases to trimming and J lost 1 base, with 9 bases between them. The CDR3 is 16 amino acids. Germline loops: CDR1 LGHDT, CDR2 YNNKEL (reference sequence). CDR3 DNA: TGTGCCAGCAGCCAAGATAGAACGTGGAACACCGGGGAGCTGTTTTTT. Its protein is CASSQDRTWNTGELFF.

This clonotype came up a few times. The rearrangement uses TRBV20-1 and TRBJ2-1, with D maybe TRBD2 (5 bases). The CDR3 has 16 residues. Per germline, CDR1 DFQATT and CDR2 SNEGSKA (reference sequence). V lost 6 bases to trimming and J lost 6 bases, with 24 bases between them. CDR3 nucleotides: TGCAGTGCCCCCCTCGCCGGGAAAATTATAGGCAATGAGCAGTTCTTC. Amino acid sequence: CSAPLAGKIIGNEQFF.

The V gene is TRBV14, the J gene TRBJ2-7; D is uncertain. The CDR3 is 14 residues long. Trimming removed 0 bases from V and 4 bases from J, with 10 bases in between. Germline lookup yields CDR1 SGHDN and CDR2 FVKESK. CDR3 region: CASSQDKGAYEQYF. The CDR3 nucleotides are TGTGCCAGCAGCCAAGATAAGGGCGCATACGAGCAGTACTTC.

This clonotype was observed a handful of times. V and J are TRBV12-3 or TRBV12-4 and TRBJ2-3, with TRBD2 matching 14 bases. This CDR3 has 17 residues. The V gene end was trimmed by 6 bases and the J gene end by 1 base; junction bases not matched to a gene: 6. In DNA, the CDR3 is TGTGCCAGCAGCAAACCGGGACTAGCGGGAGGCACAGATACGCAGTATTTT. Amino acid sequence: CASSKPGLAGGTDTQYF.

CDR3 in amino acids: CASSDPSGGYNEQFF. The CDR3 region has the DNA TGTGCCAGCAGTGACCCTAGCGGAGGTTACAATGAGCAGTTCTTC. V gene TRBV2 combines with J gene TRBJ2-1; 7 nucleotides align to TRBD2. V was clipped by 3 bases and J by 4 bases; unmatched bases: 6. CDR3 length equals 15 residues. The V gene's germline CDR1 is SNHLY and CDR2 FYNNEI.

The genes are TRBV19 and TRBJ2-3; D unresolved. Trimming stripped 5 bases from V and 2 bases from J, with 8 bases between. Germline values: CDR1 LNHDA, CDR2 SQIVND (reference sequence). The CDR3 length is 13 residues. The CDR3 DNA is TGTGCCAGTAGTGAAGGGCACACAGATACGCAGTATTTT. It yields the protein CASSEGHTDTQYF. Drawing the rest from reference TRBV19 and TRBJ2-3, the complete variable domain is DGGITQSPKYLFRKEGQNVTLSCEQNLNHDAMYWYRQDPGQGLRLIYYSQIVNDFQKGDIAEGYSVSREKKESFPLTVTSAQKNPTAFYLCASSEGHTDTQYFGPGTRLTVL.

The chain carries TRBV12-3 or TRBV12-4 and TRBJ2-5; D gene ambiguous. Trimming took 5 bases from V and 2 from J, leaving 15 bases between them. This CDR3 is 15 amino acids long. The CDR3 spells CASSPRTGLQETQYF. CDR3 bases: TGTGCCAGCAGTCCCAGGACGGGTTTACAAGAGACCCAGTACTTC.

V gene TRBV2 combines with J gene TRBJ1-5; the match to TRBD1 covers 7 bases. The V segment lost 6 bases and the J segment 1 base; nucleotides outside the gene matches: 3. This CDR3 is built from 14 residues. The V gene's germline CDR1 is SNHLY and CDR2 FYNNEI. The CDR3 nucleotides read TGTGCCAGCAGGGGGGACAGCAGCAATCAGCCCCAGCATTTT. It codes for CASRGDSSNQPQHF.

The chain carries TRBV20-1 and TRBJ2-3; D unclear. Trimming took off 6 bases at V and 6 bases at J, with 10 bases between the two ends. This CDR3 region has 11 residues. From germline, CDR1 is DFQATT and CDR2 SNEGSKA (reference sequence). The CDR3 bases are TGCAGTGCAATTATAGTCGATACGCAGTATTTT. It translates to CSAIIVDTQYF.

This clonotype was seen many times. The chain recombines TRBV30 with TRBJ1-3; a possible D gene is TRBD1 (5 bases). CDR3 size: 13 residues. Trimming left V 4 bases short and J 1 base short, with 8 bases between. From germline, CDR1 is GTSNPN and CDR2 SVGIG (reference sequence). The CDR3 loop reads CAWNRRSGNTIYF. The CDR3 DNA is TGTGCCTGGAACAGGCGTTCTGGAAACACCATATATTTT.

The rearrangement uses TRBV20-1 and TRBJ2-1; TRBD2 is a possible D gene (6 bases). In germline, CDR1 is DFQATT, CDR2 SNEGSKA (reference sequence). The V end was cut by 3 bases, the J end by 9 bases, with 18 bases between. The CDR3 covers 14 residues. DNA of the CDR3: TGCAGTGCTAGTTGGAGGGTTCGGTACGGTGAGCAGTTCTTC. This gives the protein CSASWRVRYGEQFF.

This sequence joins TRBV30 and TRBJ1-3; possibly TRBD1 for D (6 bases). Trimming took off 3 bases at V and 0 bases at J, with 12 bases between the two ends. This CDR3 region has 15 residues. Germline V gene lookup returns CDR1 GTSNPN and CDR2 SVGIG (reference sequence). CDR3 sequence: CAWSRDTISGNTIYF. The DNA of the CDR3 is TGTGCCTGGAGCCGGGACACCATCTCTGGAAACACCATATATTTT. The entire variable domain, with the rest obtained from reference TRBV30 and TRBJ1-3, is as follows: SQTIHQWPATLVQPVGSPLSLECTVEGTSNPNLYWYRQAAGRGLQLLFYSVGIGQISSEVPQNLSASRPQDRQFILSSKKLLLSDSGFYLCAWSRDTISGNTIYFGEGSWLTVV.

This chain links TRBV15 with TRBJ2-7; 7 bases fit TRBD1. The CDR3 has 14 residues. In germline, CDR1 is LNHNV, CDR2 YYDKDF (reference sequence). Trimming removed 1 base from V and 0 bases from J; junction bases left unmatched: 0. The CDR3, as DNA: TGTGCCACCAGCAGAGGGGACAGCTCCTACGAGCAGTACGTC. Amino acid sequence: CATSRGDSSYEQYV.

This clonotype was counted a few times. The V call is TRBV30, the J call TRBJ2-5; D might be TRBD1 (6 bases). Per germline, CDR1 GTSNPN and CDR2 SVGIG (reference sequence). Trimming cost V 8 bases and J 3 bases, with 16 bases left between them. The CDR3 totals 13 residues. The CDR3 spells CAGNTGNEETQYF. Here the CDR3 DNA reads TGTGCCGGAAATACAGGGAACGAAGAGACCCAGTACTTC. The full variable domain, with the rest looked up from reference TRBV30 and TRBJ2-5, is SQTIHQWPATLVQPVGSPLSLECTVEGTSNPNLYWYRQAAGRGLQLLFYSVGIGQISSEVPQNLSASRPQDRQFILSSKKLLLSDSGFYLCAGNTGNEETQYFGPGTRLLVL.

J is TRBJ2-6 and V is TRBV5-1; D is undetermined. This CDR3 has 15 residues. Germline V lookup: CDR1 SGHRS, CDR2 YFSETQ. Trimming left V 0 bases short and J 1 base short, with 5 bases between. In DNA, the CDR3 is TGCGCCAGCAGCTTGGGCGGTTCTGGGGCCAACGTCCTGACTTTC. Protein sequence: CASSLGGSGANVLTF.